In this sample, the clone carrying this TCR beta chain turned up once. Methods used by the authors: Cell counts per sample came from amplifying reference gene primers. Libraries were prepared by immunoSEQ multiplex PCR; TCRdb keeps only in-frame clonotypes and omits some of them. D and trimming come from the DNA, and the V and J calls and clone size come from that table. The sample has hundreds of thousands of clones; around 87% are singletons. This record belongs to a study of blood T cell repertoires in COVID-19. The wider study: The study drew acute and convalescent COVID-19 samples from the United States, Italy and Spain. T cells, B-cell-depleted T cells, or PBMCs supplied cDNA or gDNA.

The sample taken for sequencing was peripheral blood. The clonotype was recovered from a woman aged 45-65 years who had recovered from COVID-19.

The CDR3 nucleotides read TGTGCCAGCTCCAGGACAGGGCGGAACACTGAAGCTTTCTTT. Its translation: CASSRTGRNTEAFF. The rearrangement uses TRBV18 and TRBJ1-1; 8 nucleotides match TRBD1. Germline CDR1 is KGHSH and CDR2 is LQKENI. Trimming removed 6 bases from V and 1 base from J; junction bases left unmatched: 4. This CDR3 contains 14 residues.